Ten or more counts support the clone carrying this T cell receptor beta chain. The antigen is undetermined. Central memory, naive, regulatory and stem cell-like memory CD4+ cells were sorted by CD45RO/CCR7/CD25/CD127/CD95/CD27. These data come from a study of beta chain features in type 1 diabetes. Turning to the study itself: Sorted cells examined across all samples numbered 107,917,701.

Every bit of the isolated RNA underwent reverse transcription, so sequencing read expressed TCRB transcripts. The protocol was immunoSEQ multiplex PCR, while the TCRdb copy is restricted to in-frame clones and leaves out a portion. The sample records around 140,000 clones, around 9% being singletons. The study, taken as a whole, reports: Insertions at VDJ junctions were less frequent in type 1 diabetes patients. These patients also deleted more nucleotides at the same junctions. In every one of the four CD4+ subsets, TCRB CDR3s were moderately but significantly shorter in Type 1 diabetes patients.

The sequencing sample was made of central memory CD4+ T cells from blood. The origin of this receptor is a man aged 25 to 45 with type 1 diabetes.

The CDR3 sequence is CATRATGTYEQYF. CDR3 DNA sequence: TGTGCCACCAGGGCGACAGGGACCTACGAGCAGTACTTC. The chain carries TRBV15 and TRBJ2-7; 7 bases agree with TRBD1. The V gene end was trimmed by 6 bases and the J gene end by 2 bases; junction bases not matched to a gene: 4. This CDR3 contains 13 residues. Germline CDR1 and CDR2: LNHNV and YYDKDF (reference sequence).